This entry lists 24 T cell receptor beta chains sequenced from one sample in a study of T-cell memory formation after mild COVID-19. TCRdb re-derived calls from the 5' RACE reads in MiXCR, one entry per CDR3 protein. In the table there are fewer than 350,000 distinct CDR3 sequences, about a sixth of which are singletons. Sequencing was done on a sample of PBMCs or a T cell subset sorted from them (not recorded which). These receptors all come from a man aged 18 to 30 who had mild COVID-19 (a few samples of this study predate the infection). Cell type and time point are not known.

This clonotype was counted a few times. The chain is built from TRBV9 and TRBJ2-1; D is perhaps TRBD1 or TRBD2 (5 bases each). This CDR3 is built from 14 residues. Trimming shortened V by 1 base and J by 7 bases, and 12 bases separated the two germline ends. CDR1 is SGDLS, CDR2 YYNGEE, per germline. The CDR3, as DNA: TGTGCCAGCAGCGTACGGGGCATCGCAAATGAGCAGTTCTTC. This translates into CASSVRGIANEQFF.

A few counts support this clonotype. The chain joins TRBV11-2 to TRBJ2-5; D may be TRBD2 (6 bases). This CDR3 region has 15 residues. V was shortened by 1 base and J by 4 bases, with 13 bases between the two germline ends. Germline CDR1 is SGHAT and CDR2 is FQNNGV. CDR3 region: CASSLAASERETQYF. CDR3 nucleotide sequence: TGTGCCAGCAGCTTAGCGGCTAGCGAGAGAGAGACCCAGTACTTC.

The V call is TRBV7-2, the J call TRBJ1-1; TRBD1 might be the D (6 bases). This CDR3 is 15 amino acids long. Germline CDR1 and CDR2: SGHTA and FQGNSA. The ends were cut back, 1 base at V and 4 bases at J, with 13 bases in the middle. CDR3 sequence: CASSLGPTGITEAFF. DNA for the CDR3: TGTGCCAGCAGCTTAGGTCCTACAGGGATCACTGAAGCTTTCTTT.

This clonotype has just a few counts. V and J are TRBV4-1 and TRBJ2-5; 13 bases align to TRBD2. Per germline, CDR1 MGHRA and CDR2 YSYEKL. V dropped 0 bases and J dropped 2; count of bases not matched to a gene: 3. The CDR3 is made up of 17 amino acids. CDR3 coding DNA: TGCGCCAGCAGCCAAGAATGGACTAGCGGGGGTCAAGAGACCCAGTACTTC. Amino acids: CASSQEWTSGGQETQYF.

The chain recombines TRBV7-2 with TRBJ2-5, with D perhaps matching TRBD2 (5 bases). The ends were cut back, 2 bases at V and 1 base at J, with 8 bases in the middle. The CDR3 consists of 14 residues. Per the germline V gene, CDR1 is SGHTA and CDR2 is FQGNSA. As DNA, the CDR3 is TGTGCCAGCAGCTTACGGACTTCCCAAGAGACCCAGTACTTC. Its protein is CASSLRTSQETQYF.

This clonotype occurred a few times. V gene TRBV11-1 combines with J gene TRBJ2-7, with TRBD2 identical over 9 bases. This CDR3 has 14 residues. V lost 5 bases, J lost 1 base, and 3 bases stayed unmatched. Germline CDR1 and CDR2: SGHAT and FQDESV (reference sequence). The DNA of the CDR3 is TGTGCCAGCAGCAAGGGACTAGCATCCTACGAGCAGTACTTC. Translated, it gives CASSKGLASYEQYF.

This clonotype was seen only a few times. The chain carries TRBV6-5 and TRBJ2-3, with TRBD2 matching over 8 bases. The V gene's germline CDR1 is MNHEY and CDR2 SVGAGI. The CDR3 loop spans 15 amino acids. Losses at the gene ends were 7 bases for V and 2 bases for J; bases not matched to a gene: 8. The CDR3 loop is CASTKFGGDTDTQYF. The CDR3 bases are TGTGCCAGCACAAAATTCGGGGGGGACACAGATACGCAGTATTTT.

This clonotype was seen only a few times. This chain links TRBV4-3 with TRBJ1-5; D is undetermined. This CDR3 region has 16 residues. Looked up from germline, CDR1 is LGHNA and CDR2 is YSLEER. Trimming left V 0 bases short and J 5 bases short, with 14 bases between. The CDR3: CASSQDYAQADQPQHF. The CDR3 DNA reads TGCGCCAGCAGCCAAGATTATGCGCAGGCCGATCAGCCCCAGCATTTT.

This clonotype appeared a few times. V usage is TRBV5-6 and J usage is TRBJ2-1, with a weak D call TRBD2 (7 bases). The CDR3 length is 17 residues. Per germline, CDR1 SGHDT and CDR2 YYEEEE. Trimming stripped 3 bases from V and 6 bases from J, with 22 bases between. As DNA, the CDR3 is TGTGCCAGCAGCTCCTTTTGGCGGGGGCGCCCGTCCAATGAGCAGTTCTTC. Amino acid sequence: CASSSFWRGRPSNEQFF.

This clonotype occurred a few times. The J gene is TRBJ2-7, the V gene TRBV9; D ambiguous. V was cut by 0 bases and J by 3 bases, with 10 bases left in between. The CDR3 is made up of 14 amino acids. The V gene's germline CDR1 is SGDLS and CDR2 YYNGEE. The CDR3 DNA is TGTGCCAGCAGCGTAGAAGGGATCGGCTACGAGCAGTACTTC. Its protein is CASSVEGIGYEQYF. The whole variable domain, filled in from reference TRBV9 and TRBJ2-7, reads DSGVTQTPKHLITATGQRVTLRCSPRSGDLSVYWYQQSLDQGLQFLIQYYNGEERAKGNILERFSAQQFPDLHSELNLSSLELGDSALYFCASSVEGIGYEQYFGPGTRLTVT.

This clonotype was counted a few times. This chain connects TRBV7-3 to TRBJ2-5, with D possibly TRBD2 on 6 matching bases. The germline V gene has CDR1 SGHTA and CDR2 FQGTGA. The CDR3 runs 15 residues. Trimming left V 0 bases short and J 4 bases short, with 12 bases between. CDR3 sequence: CASSLTGGRRETQYF. In DNA, the CDR3 is TGTGCCAGCAGCTTAACCGGGGGACGTCGAGAGACCCAGTACTTC.

V is TRBV6-1 and J is TRBJ2-7; TRBD1 agrees at 7 bases. CDR3 length: 12 amino acids. Germline V gives CDR1 MNHNS, CDR2 SASEGT. J gave up 3 bases and V 6 bases, and 2 bases lay outside the gene matches. The CDR3 nucleotides are TGTGCCAGCAGGACAGGGTTCTACGAGCAGTACGTC. Translation: CASRTGFYEQYV.

This clonotype was seen at least ten times. This rearrangement joins TRBV6-2 or TRBV6-3 to TRBJ1-5; maybe TRBD1 (5 bases). Per the germline V gene, CDR1 is MNHEY and CDR2 is SVGEGT. This CDR3 has 13 amino acids. V was pared by 6 bases and J by 7 bases, with 13 bases between. The CDR3: CASSPGAGQPQHF. In nucleotides, the CDR3 is TGTGCCAGCAGCCCCGGGGCAGGGCAGCCCCAGCATTTT.

This clonotype came up a few times. This chain joins TRBV12-3 or TRBV12-4 and TRBJ1-1; D not resolved. Trimming stripped 3 bases from V and 2 bases from J, with 13 bases between. The CDR3 has 15 amino acids. Here the CDR3 reads CASSFSSPSNTEAFF. The CDR3 nucleotides read TGTGCCAGCAGTTTTTCGTCCCCGTCAAACACTGAAGCTTTCTTT.

This clonotype came up many times. The J gene is TRBJ2-7, the V gene TRBV7-9, with no clear D. This CDR3 has 11 amino acids. CDR1 and CDR2 (germline): SEHNR, FQNEAQ (reference sequence). V lost 8 bases to trimming and J lost 7 bases, with 12 bases between them. This CDR3 is CASHRAGEQYF. CDR3 coding DNA: TGTGCCAGCCACCGGGCCGGTGAGCAGTACTTC.

The rearrangement uses TRBV5-1 and TRBJ2-1; 9 bases align to TRBD2. Germline assignment: CDR1 SGHRS and CDR2 YFSETQ. The J segment lost 7 bases and the V segment lost 5 bases, leaving 10 bases of the junction unmatched. The CDR3 is 15 residues long. The CDR3 here is CASSSGTSWGNEQFF. For the CDR3, the DNA is TGCGCCAGCAGTTCCGGGACTAGCTGGGGGAATGAGCAGTTCTTC.

This clonotype was counted between two and nine times. The V gene is TRBV7-2, the J gene TRBJ2-2; the D gene is possibly TRBD2 (5 bases). Per the germline V gene, CDR1 is SGHTA and CDR2 is FQGNSA. This CDR3 comprises 13 residues. With 6 bases removed from V and 7 bases from J, the gap between germline ends came to 12 bases. In DNA, the CDR3 is TGTGCCAGCAGTTCGTACGGGGACGGGGAGCTGTTTTTT. Encoded protein: CASSSYGDGELFF.

The chain has TRBV2 and TRBJ1-4; possible D gene TRBD1, 5 bases. CDR1 is SNHLY, CDR2 FYNNEI, per germline. Trimming took 11 bases from V and 8 from J, leaving 18 bases between them. The CDR3 has 13 amino acids. CDR3 nucleotides: TGTGCCCTCCGGCGGGACGTCGGGGAAAAACTGTTTTTT. Its protein is CALRRDVGEKLFF.

This clonotype was found a few times. V and J are TRBV4-1 and TRBJ1-2; D gene ambiguous. The CDR3 runs to 12 residues. V was trimmed by 0 bases and J by 5 bases, leaving 4 bases between them. CDR1 and CDR2 (germline): MGHRA, YSYEKL. The CDR3 reads CASSQDGYGYTF. As DNA, the CDR3 is TGCGCCAGCAGCCAAGATGGATATGGCTACACCTTC.

A few counts support this clonotype. This chain joins TRBV6-1 and TRBJ1-6, with 7 bases identical to TRBD1. The length of the CDR3 is 15 residues. From germline, CDR1 is MNHNS and CDR2 SASEGT. V lost 10 bases to trimming and J lost 0 bases; unmatched junction nucleotides: 6. CDR3 sequence (DNA): TGTGCCACTACAGGGGTGAGCTCCTATAATTCACCCCTCCACTTT. Translated: CATTGVSSYNSPLHF.

The V gene is TRBV15, the J gene TRBJ1-1; D perhaps matches TRBD1 (6 bases). The V end was cut by 2 bases, the J end by 5 bases, with 12 bases between. The germline CDR1 and CDR2 sequences are LNHNV and YYDKDF (reference sequence). CDR3 length: 14 residues. The CDR3 DNA reads as TGTGCCACCAGCAGATACGGGGGCGGGACTGAAGCTTTCTTT. Amino acid sequence: CATSRYGGGTEAFF.

This clonotype was counted between two and nine times. The J gene is TRBJ2-7, the V gene TRBV4-2, with 9 bases fitting TRBD1. There are 16 residues in the CDR3. Germline trimming cut 3 bases from V and 2 bases from J; bases unmatched to any gene: 8. Germline V gives CDR1 LGHNA, CDR2 YNFKEQ. As DNA, the CDR3 is TGTGCCAGCAGCCAGGGGGGACAGGGAGGCCCCTACGAGCAGTACTTC. It is translated as CASSQGGQGGPYEQYF.

This clonotype was seen at least ten times. The rearrangement uses TRBV27 and TRBJ2-7; 8 bases fit TRBD1. The germline V gene has CDR1 MNHEY and CDR2 SMNVEV (reference sequence). The CDR3 runs 16 residues. V lost 8 bases, J lost 6 bases, and 18 bases stayed unmatched. The CDR3, as DNA: TGTGCCAGCCTGAGAGAACCGGGACAGGAGCCCTCCGAGCAGTACGTC. This encodes CASLREPGQEPSEQYV.

The rearrangement uses TRBV6-1 and TRBJ2-3; 9 bases align to TRBD2. The CDR3 extends over 15 amino acids. The germline gives CDR1 MNHNS, CDR2 SASEGT. Trimming cost V 2 bases and J 8 bases; bases outside gene matches: 8. The CDR3 region has the DNA TGTGCCAGCAGTGAACTCGGGCTAGCGGGACCTACGCAGTATTTT. It codes for CASSELGLAGPTQYF.